This is a list of T cell receptor beta chains from one sample in a study of blood T cell repertoires in COVID-19. Only in-frame clones appear in the TCRdb table, and some are missing; sequencing was by immunoSEQ multiplex PCR. The data hold roughly 100,000 clones, with more than 85% observed a single time. The specimen sequenced was peripheral blood. All receptors come from a human donor in a cohort sampled during active COVID-19. CDR3s include the opening cysteine and the closing phenylalanine or tryptophan. A D gene is named only where the DNA matches it firmly. Some rows have no size entry. The others give once, few or many, or a class for an expanded clone.

J gene	V gene	D gene	clone size	CDR3 protein	CDR3 DNA
TRBJ2-1	TRBV7-2	TRBD2	.	CASRGSSGLDYGEQFF	TGTGCCAGCCGCGGCTCCTCCGGACTAGATTATGGTGAGCAGTTCTTC
TRBJ1-2	TRBV4-1	.	.	CASSQGWANSYGYTF	TGCGCCAGCAGCCAAGGCTGGGCCAATAGCTATGGCTACACCTTC
TRBJ1-5	TRBV21-1	.	.	CASSKGQIGNYQPQHF	TGTGCCAGCAGCAAAGGACAGATAGGGAACTATCAGCCCCAGCATTTT
TRBJ2-7	TRBV6-5	TRBD1	.	CASSYPGQGMDEQYF	TGTGCCAGCAGTTACCCGGGACAGGGGATGGACGAGCAGTACTTC
TRBJ2-5	TRBV5-4	.	.	CASSYPGDETQYF	TGTGCCAGCAGCTACCCGGGGGACGAGACCCAGTACTTC
TRBJ1-2	TRBV6-1	TRBD1	many	CASSDWQGAYGYTF	TGTGCCAGCAGTGATTGGCAGGGGGCGTATGGCTACACCTTC
TRBJ1-1	TRBV5-1	TRBD1	.	CASSFDRATEAFF	TGCGCCAGCAGCTTTGACAGGGCCACTGAAGCTTTCTTT
TRBJ2-2	TRBV5-6	.	.	CASSLGERANTGELFF	TGTGCCAGCAGCTTGGGGGAGAGAGCGAACACCGGGGAGCTGTTTTTT
TRBJ2-1	TRBV7-7	TRBD2	.	CASSLASGRLDEQFF	TGTGCTAGCAGCTTAGCTAGCGGGAGACTTGATGAGCAGTTCTTC
TRBJ2-7	TRBV3-1/TRBV3-2	TRBD1	.	CASSQAGTGVRAYEQYF	TGTGCCAGCAGCCAGGCTGGGACAGGGGTCCGGGCCTACGAGCAGTACTTC
TRBJ1-2	TRBV4-2	.	.	CASSQERGYGYTF	TGTGCCAGCAGCCAAGAAAGGGGCTATGGCTACACCTTC
TRBJ1-5	TRBV28	TRBD1	once	CASSNGQVDQPQHF	TGTGCCAGCAGCAATGGACAGGTGGATCAGCCCCAGCATTTT
TRBJ1-3	TRBV6-1	.	.	CASSEAGGSGNTIYF	TGTGCCAGCAGTGAAGCGGGCGGGTCTGGAAACACCATATATTTT
TRBJ1-2	TRBV30	.	.	CAWTGRNTKIYGYTF	TGTGCCTGGACCGGTCGTAACACTAAAATCTATGGCTACACCTTC
TRBJ2-3	TRBV29-1	TRBD1	.	CSVEDRAPLTDTQYF	TGCAGCGTCGAAGACAGGGCCCCCCTCACAGATACGCAGTATTTT
TRBJ1-2	TRBV4-1	.	.	CASSQEGGSGGPGGYTF	TGCGCCAGCAGCCAAGAAGGTGGGAGCGGAGGGCCGGGTGGCTACACCTTC
TRBJ1-4	TRBV6-5	.	.	CASSRGGFNEKLFF	TGTGCCAGCAGCCGTGGGGGGTTTAATGAAAAACTGTTTTTT
TRBJ1-1	TRBV3-1/TRBV3-2	.	once	CASSQDSTNTEAFF	TGTGCCAGCAGCCAAGATAGTACGAACACTGAAGCTTTCTTT
TRBJ1-2	TRBV15	.	.	CATSRDIAYGYTF	TGTGCCACCAGCAGAGATATAGCGTATGGCTACACCTTC
TRBJ2-7	TRBV19	TRBD1	.	CASRGRTGGRRELYEQYF	TGTGCCAGTAGGGGCCGGACAGGGGGCCGGCGGGAGCTCTACGAGCAGTACTTC